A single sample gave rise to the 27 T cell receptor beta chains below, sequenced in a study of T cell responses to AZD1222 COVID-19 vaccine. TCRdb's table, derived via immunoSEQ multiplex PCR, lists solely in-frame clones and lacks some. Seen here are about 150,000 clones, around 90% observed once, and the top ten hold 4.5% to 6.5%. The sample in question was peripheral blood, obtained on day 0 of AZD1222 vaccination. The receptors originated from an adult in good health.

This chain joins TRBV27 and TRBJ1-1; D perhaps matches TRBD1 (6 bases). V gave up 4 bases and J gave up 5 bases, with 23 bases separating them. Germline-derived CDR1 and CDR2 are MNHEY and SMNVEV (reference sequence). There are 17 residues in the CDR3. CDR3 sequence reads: CASSSRRWTALGTEAFF. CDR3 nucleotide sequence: TGTGCCAGCAGTTCCCGAAGATGGACAGCCCTTGGAACTGAAGCTTTCTTT.

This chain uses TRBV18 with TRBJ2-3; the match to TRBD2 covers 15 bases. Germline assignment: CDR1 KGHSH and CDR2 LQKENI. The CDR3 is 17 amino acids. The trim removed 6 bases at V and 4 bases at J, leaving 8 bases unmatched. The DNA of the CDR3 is TGTGCCAGCTCGCCAACAGGACTAGCGGGAGGGCCAGATACGCAGTATTTT. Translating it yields CASSPTGLAGGPDTQYF.

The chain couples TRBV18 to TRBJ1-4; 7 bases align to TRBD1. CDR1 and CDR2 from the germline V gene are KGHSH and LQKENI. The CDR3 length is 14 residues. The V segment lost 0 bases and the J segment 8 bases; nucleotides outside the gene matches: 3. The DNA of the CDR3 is TGTGCCAGCTCACCACCCTCACAGGGGGAAAAACTGTTTTTT. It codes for CASSPPSQGEKLFF.

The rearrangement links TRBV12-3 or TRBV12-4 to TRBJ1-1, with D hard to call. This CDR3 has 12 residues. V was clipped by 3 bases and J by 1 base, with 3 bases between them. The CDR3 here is CASSFGNTEAFF. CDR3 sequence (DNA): TGTGCCAGCAGTTTTGGGAACACTGAAGCTTTCTTT.

CDR3 sequence reads: CASSRPGLTSQAFF. Here the CDR3 DNA reads TGTGCCAGCAGCCGCCCGGGTCTCACTTCCCAAGCTTTCTTT. The chain couples TRBV7-2 to TRBJ1-1; no reliable D call. Trimming pared 5 bases from V and 9 bases from J, leaving 19 bases between. The V gene's germline CDR1 is SGHTA and CDR2 FQGNSA. This CDR3 comprises 14 residues.

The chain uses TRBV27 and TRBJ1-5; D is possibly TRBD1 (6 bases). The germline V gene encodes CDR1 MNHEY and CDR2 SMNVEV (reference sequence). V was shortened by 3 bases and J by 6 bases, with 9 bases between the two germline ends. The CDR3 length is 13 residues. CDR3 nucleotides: TGTGCCAGCAGTTTTTCAGGGGTTCAGCCCCAGCATTTT. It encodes CASSFSGVQPQHF.

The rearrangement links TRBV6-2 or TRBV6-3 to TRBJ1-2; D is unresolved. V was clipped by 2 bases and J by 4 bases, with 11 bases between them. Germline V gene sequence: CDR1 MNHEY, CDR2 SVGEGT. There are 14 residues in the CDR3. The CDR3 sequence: CASSYREGIYGYTF. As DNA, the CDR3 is TGTGCCAGCAGTTACAGGGAAGGGATCTATGGCTACACCTTC.

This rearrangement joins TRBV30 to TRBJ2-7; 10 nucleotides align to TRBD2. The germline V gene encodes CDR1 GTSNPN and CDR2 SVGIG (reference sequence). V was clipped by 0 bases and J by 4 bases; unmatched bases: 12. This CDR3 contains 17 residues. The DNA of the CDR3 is TGTGCCTGGAGTGTACGGGCGGGACTAGCGAAAAAATACGAGCAGTACTTC. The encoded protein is CAWSVRAGLAKKYEQYF.

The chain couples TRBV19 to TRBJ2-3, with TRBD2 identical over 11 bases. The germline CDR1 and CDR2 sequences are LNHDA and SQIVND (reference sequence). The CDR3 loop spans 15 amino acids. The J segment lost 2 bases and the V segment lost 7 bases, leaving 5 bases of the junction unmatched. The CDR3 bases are TGTGCCAGTAAACTAGCGGGAGCTTCCACAGATACGCAGTATTTT. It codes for CASKLAGASTDTQYF.

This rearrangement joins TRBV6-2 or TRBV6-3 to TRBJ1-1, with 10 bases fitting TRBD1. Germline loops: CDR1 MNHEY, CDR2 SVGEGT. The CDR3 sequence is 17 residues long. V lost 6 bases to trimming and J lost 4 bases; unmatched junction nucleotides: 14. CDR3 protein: CASSFPGTGVRSTEAFF. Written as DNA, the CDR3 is TGTGCCAGCAGCTTCCCGGGGACAGGGGTACGATCCACTGAAGCTTTCTTT.

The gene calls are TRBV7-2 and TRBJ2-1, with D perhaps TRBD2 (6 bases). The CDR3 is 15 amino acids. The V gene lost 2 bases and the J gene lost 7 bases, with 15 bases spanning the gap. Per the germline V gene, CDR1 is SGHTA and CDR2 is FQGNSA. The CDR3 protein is CASSLSAGLVNEQFF. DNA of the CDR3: TGTGCCAGCAGCTTATCCGCGGGACTCGTGAATGAGCAGTTCTTC.

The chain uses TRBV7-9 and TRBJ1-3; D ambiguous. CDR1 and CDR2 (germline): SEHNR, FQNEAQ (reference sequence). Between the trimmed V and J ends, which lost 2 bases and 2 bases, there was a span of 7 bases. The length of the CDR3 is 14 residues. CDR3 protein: CASSLRSAGNTIYF. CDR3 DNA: TGTGCCAGCAGCTTACGGTCGGCTGGAAACACCATATATTTT.

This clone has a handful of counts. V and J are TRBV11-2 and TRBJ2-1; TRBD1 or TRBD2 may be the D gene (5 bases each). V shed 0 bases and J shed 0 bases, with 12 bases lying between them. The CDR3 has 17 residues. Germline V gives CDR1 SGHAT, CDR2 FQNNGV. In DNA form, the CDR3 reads TGTGCCAGCAGCTTAGAGTTCGCAGGGACCTCCTACAATGAGCAGTTCTTC. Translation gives CASSLEFAGTSYNEQFF. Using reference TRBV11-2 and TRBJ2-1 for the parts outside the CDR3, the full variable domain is EAGVAQSPRYKIIEKRQSVAFWCNPISGHATLYWYQQILGQGPKLLIQFQNNGVVDDSQLPKDRFSAERLKGVDSTLKIQPAKLEDSAVYLCASSLEFAGTSYNEQFFGPGTRLTVL.

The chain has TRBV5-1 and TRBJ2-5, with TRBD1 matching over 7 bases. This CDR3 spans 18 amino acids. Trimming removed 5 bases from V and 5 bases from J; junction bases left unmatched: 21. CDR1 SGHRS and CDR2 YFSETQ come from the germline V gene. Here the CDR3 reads CASRRWAYSGTVMETQYF. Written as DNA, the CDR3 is TGCGCCAGCAGACGCTGGGCCTACTCCGGGACAGTGATGGAGACCCAGTACTTC.

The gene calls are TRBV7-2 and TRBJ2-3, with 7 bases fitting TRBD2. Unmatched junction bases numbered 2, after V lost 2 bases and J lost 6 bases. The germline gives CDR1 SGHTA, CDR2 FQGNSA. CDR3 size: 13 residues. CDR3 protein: CASSLMGGDTQYF. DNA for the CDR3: TGTGCCAGCAGCTTAATGGGGGGGGATACGCAGTATTTT.

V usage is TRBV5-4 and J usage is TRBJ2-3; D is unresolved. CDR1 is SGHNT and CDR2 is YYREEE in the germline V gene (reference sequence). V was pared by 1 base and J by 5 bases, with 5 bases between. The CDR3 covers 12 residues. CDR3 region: CASSLLEDTQYF. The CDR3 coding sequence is TGTGCCAGCAGCTTGTTGGAAGATACGCAGTATTTT.

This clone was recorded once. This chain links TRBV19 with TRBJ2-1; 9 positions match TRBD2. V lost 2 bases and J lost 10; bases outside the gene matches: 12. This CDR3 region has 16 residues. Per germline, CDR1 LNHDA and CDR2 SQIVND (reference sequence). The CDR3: CASSIWVGTSPGEQFF. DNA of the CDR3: TGTGCCAGTAGTATATGGGTAGGGACTAGCCCGGGCGAGCAGTTCTTC.

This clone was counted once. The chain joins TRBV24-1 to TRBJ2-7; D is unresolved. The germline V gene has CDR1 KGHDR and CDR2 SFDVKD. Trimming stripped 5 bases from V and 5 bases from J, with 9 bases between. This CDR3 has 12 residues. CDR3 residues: CATSGWGNEQYF. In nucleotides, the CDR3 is TGTGCCACCAGTGGTTGGGGAAACGAGCAGTACTTC.

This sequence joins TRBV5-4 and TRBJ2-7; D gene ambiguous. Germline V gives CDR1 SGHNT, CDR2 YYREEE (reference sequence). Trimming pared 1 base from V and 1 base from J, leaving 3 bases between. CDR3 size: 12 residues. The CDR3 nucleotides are TGTGCCAGCAGCTTGTGGTCCTACGAGCAGTACTTC. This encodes CASSLWSYEQYF.

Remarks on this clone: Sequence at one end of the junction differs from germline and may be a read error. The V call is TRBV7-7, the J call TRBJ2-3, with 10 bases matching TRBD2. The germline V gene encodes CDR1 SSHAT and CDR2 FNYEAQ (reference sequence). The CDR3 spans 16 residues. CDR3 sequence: CASSPNSGRWLDTQYF. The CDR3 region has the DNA TGTGCTAGCAGCCCAAATAGCGGGAGGTGGTTGGATACGCAGTATTTT.

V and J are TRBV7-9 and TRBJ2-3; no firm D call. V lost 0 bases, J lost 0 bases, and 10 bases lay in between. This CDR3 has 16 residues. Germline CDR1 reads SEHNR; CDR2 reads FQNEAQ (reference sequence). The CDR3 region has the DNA TGTGCCAGCAGCTTAGCGTGGGATACTAGCACAGATACGCAGTATTTT. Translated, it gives CASSLAWDTSTDTQYF.

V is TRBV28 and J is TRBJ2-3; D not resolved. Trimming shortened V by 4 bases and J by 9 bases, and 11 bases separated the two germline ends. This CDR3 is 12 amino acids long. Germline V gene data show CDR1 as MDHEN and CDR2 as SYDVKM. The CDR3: CASSYPGPTQYF. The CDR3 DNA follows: TGTGCCAGCAGTTATCCGGGCCCCACGCAGTATTTT.

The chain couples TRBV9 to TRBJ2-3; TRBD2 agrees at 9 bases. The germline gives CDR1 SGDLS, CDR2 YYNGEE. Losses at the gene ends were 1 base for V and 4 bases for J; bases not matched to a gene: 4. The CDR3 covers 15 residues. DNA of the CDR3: TGTGCCAGCAGCGTAACGGGACTAGCTCCAGATACGCAGTATTTT. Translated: CASSVTGLAPDTQYF. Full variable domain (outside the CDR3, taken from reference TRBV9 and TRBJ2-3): DSGVTQTPKHLITATGQRVTLRCSPRSGDLSVYWYQQSLDQGLQFLIQYYNGEERAKGNILERFSAQQFPDLHSELNLSSLELGDSALYFCASSVTGLAPDTQYFGPGTRLTVL.

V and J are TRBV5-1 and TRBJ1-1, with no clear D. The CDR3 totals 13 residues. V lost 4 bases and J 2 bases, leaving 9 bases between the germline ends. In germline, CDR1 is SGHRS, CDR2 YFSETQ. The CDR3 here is CASSQDSNTEAFF. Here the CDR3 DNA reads TGCGCCAGCAGCCAGGATTCTAACACTGAAGCTTTCTTT.

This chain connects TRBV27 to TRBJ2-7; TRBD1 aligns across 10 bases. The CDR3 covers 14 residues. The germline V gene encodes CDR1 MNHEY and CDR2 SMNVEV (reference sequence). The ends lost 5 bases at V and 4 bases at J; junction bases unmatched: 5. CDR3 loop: CASSPTGGEYEQYF. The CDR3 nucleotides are TGTGCCAGCAGTCCGACAGGGGGCGAGTACGAGCAGTACTTC.

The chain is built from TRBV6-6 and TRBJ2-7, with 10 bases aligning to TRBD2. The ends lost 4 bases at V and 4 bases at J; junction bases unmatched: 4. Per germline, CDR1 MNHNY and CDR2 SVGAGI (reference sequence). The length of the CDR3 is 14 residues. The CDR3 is CASSLEAGGYEQYF. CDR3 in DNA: TGTGCCAGCAGTTTAGAAGCGGGAGGGTACGAGCAGTACTTC.

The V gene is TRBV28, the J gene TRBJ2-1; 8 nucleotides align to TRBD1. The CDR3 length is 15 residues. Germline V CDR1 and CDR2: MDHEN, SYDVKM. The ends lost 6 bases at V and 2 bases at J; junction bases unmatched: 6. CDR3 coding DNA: TGTGCCAGCAGCATGACAGGGGTCACCTACAATGAGCAGTTCTTC. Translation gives CASSMTGVTYNEQFF.